The next 13 T cell receptor beta chains were all read from a single sample in a study of blood T cell repertoires in COVID-19. Measured with immunoSEQ multiplex PCR; TCRdb has only the in-frame clones, and not every one. The repertoire holds under 150,000 clones, roughly 79% seen once, with 7.5% to 9.5% in the top ten. The sequencing input was peripheral blood. The receptor set was obtained from a human donor with acute or convalescent COVID-19. The donor label of this sample is uncertain.

The rearrangement uses TRBV9 and TRBJ2-6; D call uncertain. The length of the CDR3 is 14 residues. V was trimmed by 4 bases and J by 0 bases, leaving 5 bases between them. CDR1 is SGDLS, CDR2 YYNGEE, per germline. The CDR3 coding sequence is TGTGCCAGCAGCCTTAGCTCTGGGGCCAACGTCCTGACTTTC. Its protein product is CASSLSSGANVLTF. Based on the CDR3 plus reference TRBV9 and TRBJ2-6, the full variable domain is DSGVTQTPKHLITATGQRVTLRCSPRSGDLSVYWYQQSLDQGLQFLIQYYNGEERAKGNILERFSAQQFPDLHSELNLSSLELGDSALYFCASSLSSGANVLTFGAGSRLTVL.

The rearrangement uses TRBV24-1 and TRBJ2-3; 9 bases agree with TRBD1. Looked up from germline, CDR1 is KGHDR and CDR2 is SFDVKD. CDR3 length: 16 amino acids. V shed 3 bases and J 0 bases; nucleotides not matched to a gene: 3. DNA for the CDR3: TGTGCCACCAGTGATCGACAGGGGGGGAGCACAGATACGCAGTATTTT. It is translated as CATSDRQGGSTDTQYF.

The V gene is TRBV3-1 (or the pseudogene TRBV3-2), the J gene TRBJ1-1, with D uncertain. V gave up 8 bases and J gave up 4 bases, with 11 bases separating them. This CDR3 has 12 residues. CDR1 and CDR2 (germline): LGHDT, YNNKEL (reference sequence). CDR3 residues: CASWREGTEAFF. The CDR3 DNA follows: TGTGCCAGCTGGAGGGAGGGCACTGAAGCTTTCTTT.

This clone was picked up one time. The CDR3: CASSLLAGGQANTGELFF. For the CDR3, the DNA is TGTGCCAGCAGCTTATTAGCCGGGGGGCAGGCGAACACCGGGGAGCTGTTTTTT. The chain is built from TRBV7-3 and TRBJ2-2; possible D gene TRBD2, 7 bases. The germline CDR1 and CDR2 sequences are SGHTA and FQGTGA. V lost 2 bases and J lost 0, with 16 bases in between. CDR3 length equals 18 residues.

Details on this clone: The same CDR3 can be traced to other DNA sequences in this sample. V and J are TRBV5-6 and TRBJ1-5; 9 bases are a match to TRBD1. V was pared by 3 bases and J by 4 bases, with 2 bases of the junction left unmatched. The CDR3 totals 14 residues. Germline CDR1 is SGHDT and CDR2 is YYEEEE. The CDR3 here is CASSWGQGNQPQHF. The CDR3 DNA reads as TGTGCCAGCAGCTGGGGACAGGGTAATCAGCCCCAGCATTTT.

This chain uses TRBV5-1 with TRBJ2-5; 9 nucleotides match TRBD1. This CDR3 is built from 18 residues. V lost 4 bases, J lost 4 bases, and 17 bases stayed unmatched. The germline V gene encodes CDR1 SGHRS and CDR2 YFSETQ. The CDR3: CASSRALTGTGNGETQYF. CDR3 nucleotides: TGCGCCAGCAGCCGCGCATTAACCGGGACAGGGAACGGAGAGACCCAGTACTTC.

The CDR3, as DNA: TGTGCCACCACCGAGGGCAGGCAAGATCAGCCCCAGCATTTT. Translated: CATTEGRQDQPQHF. The chain couples TRBV24-1 to TRBJ1-5; D is undetermined. The CDR3 has 14 amino acids. With 8 bases removed from V and 5 bases from J, the gap between germline ends came to 15 bases. The germline V gene has CDR1 KGHDR and CDR2 SFDVKD.

V usage is TRBV2 and J usage is TRBJ1-5, with TRBD1 matching over 8 bases. The J segment lost 3 bases and the V segment lost 7 bases, leaving 5 bases of the junction unmatched. CDR1 and CDR2 (germline): SNHLY, FYNNEI. The length of the CDR3 is 14 residues. CDR3 residues: CASKTGQVNQPQHF. As DNA, the CDR3 is TGTGCCAGCAAAACGGGACAGGTCAATCAGCCCCAGCATTTT.

V is TRBV7-9 and J is TRBJ1-3; 10 positions agree with TRBD1. V dropped 5 bases and J dropped 5; count of bases not matched to a gene: 9. The germline V gene has CDR1 SEHNR and CDR2 FQNEAQ (reference sequence). CDR3 length: 16 amino acids. CDR3 sequence (DNA): TGTGCCAGCAGCGTCTCGGGACAGGGGTATAGAAACACCATATATTTT. Translated, it gives CASSVSGQGYRNTIYF.

The rearrangement joins TRBV19 to TRBJ2-7, with TRBD1 matching 7 bases. The CDR3 has 15 amino acids. The germline V gene encodes CDR1 LNHDA and CDR2 SQIVND (reference sequence). Trimming removed 5 bases from V and 2 bases from J; junction bases left unmatched: 9. CDR3 in amino acids: CASSADRFPPYEQYF. The CDR3 DNA is TGTGCCAGTAGTGCGGACAGGTTTCCCCCCTACGAGCAGTACTTC.

This chain uses TRBV5-1 with TRBJ1-1, with D maybe TRBD1 (6 bases). The CDR3 contains 14 residues. The V gene lost 10 bases and the J gene lost 1 base, with 17 bases spanning the gap. CDR1 is SGHRS, CDR2 YFSETQ, per germline. CDR3: CAGREGGSNTEAFF. As DNA, the CDR3 is TGCGCCGGACGGGAGGGGGGATCGAACACTGAAGCTTTCTTT.

The chain recombines TRBV24-1 with TRBJ1-2; TRBD1 matches 10 bases. Germline V gene data show CDR1 as KGHDR and CDR2 as SFDVKD. V lost 5 bases and J lost 3; bases outside the gene matches: 5. This CDR3 has 15 residues. In nucleotides, the CDR3 is TGTGCCACCAGTGGCGGGACAGGGGCTGACTATGGCTACACCTTC. Its translation is CATSGGTGADYGYTF.

The rearrangement links TRBV14 to TRBJ1-1; 7 bases map to TRBD1. The CDR3 extends over 13 amino acids. The V gene's germline CDR1 is SGHDN and CDR2 FVKESK. J gave up 10 bases and V 4 bases, and 9 bases lay outside the gene matches. CDR3: CASSLARGLGAFF. CDR3 bases: TGTGCCAGCAGCCTCGCTAGGGGGCTTGGAGCTTTCTTT.